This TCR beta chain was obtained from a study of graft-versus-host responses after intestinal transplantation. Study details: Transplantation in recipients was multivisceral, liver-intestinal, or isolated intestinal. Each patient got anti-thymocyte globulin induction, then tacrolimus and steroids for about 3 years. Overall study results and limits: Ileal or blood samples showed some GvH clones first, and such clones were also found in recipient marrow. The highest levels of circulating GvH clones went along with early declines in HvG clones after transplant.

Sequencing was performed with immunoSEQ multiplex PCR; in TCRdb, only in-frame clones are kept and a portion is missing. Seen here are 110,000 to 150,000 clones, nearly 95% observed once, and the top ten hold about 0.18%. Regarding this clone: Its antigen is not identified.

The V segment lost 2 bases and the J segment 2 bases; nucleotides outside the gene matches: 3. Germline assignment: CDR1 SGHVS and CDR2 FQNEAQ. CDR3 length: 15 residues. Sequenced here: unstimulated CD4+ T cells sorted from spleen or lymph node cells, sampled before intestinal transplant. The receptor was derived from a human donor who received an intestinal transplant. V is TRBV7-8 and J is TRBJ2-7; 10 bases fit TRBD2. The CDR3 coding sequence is TGTGCCAGCAGCTTACTAGCGGGGGTCGCCTACGAGCAGTACTTC. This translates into CASSLLAGVAYEQYF. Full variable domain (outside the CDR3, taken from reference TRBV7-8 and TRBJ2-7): GAGVSQSPRYKVAKRGQDVALRCDPISGHVSLFWYQQALGQGPEFLTYFQNEAQLDKSGLPSDRFFAERPEGSVSTLKIQRTQQEDSAVYLCASSLLAGVAYEQYFGPGTRLTVT.